This is a list of T cell receptor beta chains from one sample in a study of T cells in localized non-small cell lung cancer. This table comes from immunoSEQ multiplex PCR, and its TCRdb copy is limited to in-frame clones, with some not included. The table lists 20,000 to 30,000 clones, 86% of them singletons. The sequencing here drew on peripheral blood, taken before any cancer treatment. These receptors were obtained from a woman aged 35-70 years with stage I lung adenocarcinoma. Each CDR3 is given with its conserved first and last residue. Fields, in order: J gene, D gene, clone size, V gene, CDR3 DNA, CDR3 protein. A D gene is named only where the DNA matches it firmly. Some rows have no size entry. The others give once, few or many, or a class for an expanded clone.

TRBJ1-4,TRBD1,NA,TRBV30,TGTGCCTGGACAGGGGGAGGAGAAAAACTGTTTTTT,CAWTGGGEKLFF
TRBJ1-5,TRBD1,NA,TRBV5-8,TGTGCCAGCAGCTCGACAGGGAATCAGCCCCAGCATTTT,CASSSTGNQPQHF
TRBJ1-2,NA,NA,TRBV2,TGTGCCAGCAGCACCATCCGGGACACTAACTATGGCTACACCTTC,CASSTIRDTNYGYTF
TRBJ1-6,TRBD1,NA,TRBV6-5,TGTGCCAGCGGTTCGGGACAGGGAAGTTCACCCCTCCACTTT,CASGSGQGSSPLHF
TRBJ1-1,NA,NA,TRBV7-9,TGTGCCTCCCAGGTCGGGGCCCAGGCTGAAGCTTTCTTT,CASQVGAQAEAFF
TRBJ2-1,NA,once,TRBV27,TGTGCCAGCAGCTCAGGGTACAATGAGCAGTTCTTC,CASSSGYNEQFF
TRBJ1-5,TRBD1,NA,TRBV27,TGTGCCAGCAGTCCGGGACAGAATCAGCCCCAGCATTTT,CASSPGQNQPQHF
TRBJ2-3,NA,NA,TRBV7-9,TGTGCCAGCAGCCCACCCGCAGGTTTTAGGGATACGCAGTATTTT,CASSPPAGFRDTQYF
TRBJ2-2,NA,NA,TRBV6-4,TGTGCCAGCAGTGACTCCCCCGGGTCTAACGGGGAGCTGTTTTTT,CASSDSPGSNGELFF
TRBJ2-5,TRBD2,NA,TRBV5-1,TGCGCCAGCAGCTTCCTAGCGGGGGCCCAAGAGACCCAGTACTTC,CASSFLAGAQETQYF
TRBJ2-3,TRBD1,NA,TRBV7-8,TGTGCCAGCAGCGCACAGGGGCTACGCACAGATACGCAGTATTTT,CASSAQGLRTDTQYF
TRBJ2-1,TRBD2,NA,TRBV30,TGTGCCTGGTTGAGCGGGGGGGCCCGGCAGTTCTTC,CAWLSGGARQFF
TRBJ1-2,TRBD1,NA,TRBV2,TGTGCCACCAGACAGGGGAAAGGGGTCGGCTACACCTTC,CATRQGKGVGYTF
TRBJ1-1,NA,NA,TRBV7-9,TGTGCCAGCAGCTTAATGGACAGCCAGAACACTGAAGCTTTCTTT,CASSLMDSQNTEAFF
TRBJ2-3,NA,NA,TRBV28,TGTGCCAGCAGTCGCTTAAGAGGGGCGCAGGATACGCAGTATTTT,CASSRLRGAQDTQYF
TRBJ2-6,NA,NA,TRBV6-1,TGTGCCAGCAGTGAACGGGGGAATAGAGGCAACGTCCTGACTTTC,CASSERGNRGNVLTF
TRBJ2-3,NA,NA,TRBV18,TGTGCCAGCTCACCGATAACAGAGTACCCCGGAGATACGCAGTATTTT,CASSPITEYPGDTQYF
TRBJ1-4,NA,NA,TRBV4-3,TGCGCCAGCAGCCAAGATCTGGGGCGGGTTGAAAAACTGTTTTTT,CASSQDLGRVEKLFF
TRBJ1-3,NA,NA,TRBV7-9,TGTGCCAGTTGGGAAGGCCGCTCTGGAAACACCATATATTTT,CASWEGRSGNTIYF
TRBJ2-3,NA,NA,TRBV2,TGTGCCAGCAGTTTTGCGGGAAGTACAGATACGCAGTATTTT,CASSFAGSTDTQYF
TRBJ1-2,TRBD1,NA,TRBV5-6,TGTGCCAGCAGCTTAAGACAGGGGGATGGCTACACCTTC,CASSLRQGDGYTF
TRBJ1-5,NA,NA,TRBV4-3,TGCGCCAGCAGCCAAGATGGGTATCAGCCCCAGCATTTT,CASSQDGYQPQHF
TRBJ2-7,NA,NA,TRBV14,TGTGCCAGCAGCCAAGCTTGGGGGGGCCGGTCCTACGAGCAGTACTTC,CASSQAWGGRSYEQYF
TRBJ1-2,NA,NA,TRBV6-1,TGTGCCAGCAGTGCGCCGCGGCTCGGTAAAGGCTATGGCTACACCTTC,CASSAPRLGKGYGYTF
TRBJ1-5,NA,NA,TRBV6-1,TGTGCCAGCATCGGCACGGATAGCAATCAGCCCCAGCATTTT,CASIGTDSNQPQHF
TRBJ1-6,NA,NA,TRBV21-1,TGTGCCAGCAGCCTCAAAACAGGGAAGGGATCACCCCTCCACTTT,CASSLKTGKGSPLHF
TRBJ1-4,NA,NA,TRBV2,TGTGCCAGCAGTGTGGGTAGAGGGGATGAAAAACTGTTTTTT,CASSVGRGDEKLFF
TRBJ2-6,NA,NA,TRBV6-4,TGTGCCAGCAGTGACTCCACTGGCTCTGGGGCCAACGTCCTGACTTTC,CASSDSTGSGANVLTF
TRBJ1-1,NA,NA,TRBV10-3,TGTGCCATCAGTTTGTACGGCACTGAAGCTTTCTTT,CAISLYGTEAFF
TRBJ2-5,NA,NA,TRBV15,TGTGCCACCAGCAGAAGCGCGGAGACCCAGTACTTC,CATSRSAETQYF
TRBJ1-1,TRBD1,NA,TRBV9,TGTGCCAGCAGCGGACAAACAGGGGGCACTGAAGCTTTCTTT,CASSGQTGGTEAFF
TRBJ1-4,NA,few,TRBV5-1,TGCGCCAGCAGCTTGGTCCTGATGAGTAAACTGTTTTTT,CASSLVLMSKLFF
TRBJ2-7,NA,NA,TRBV6-4,TGTGCCTCCAGCAGGATAGCTCGGTTTTACGAGCAGTACTTC,CASSRIARFYEQYF
TRBJ2-7,TRBD2,NA,TRBV2,TGTGCCAGCAGTGGGACTAGCGGGGGGCGTATCTCCTACGAGCAGTACTTC,CASSGTSGGRISYEQYF
TRBJ1-3,TRBD1,NA,TRBV7-9,TGTGCCAGCAGCTCACCGGGACAGGAGGCAAACACCATATATTTT,CASSSPGQEANTIYF
TRBJ1-2,NA,NA,TRBV4-1,TGCGCCAGCAACCAAGATCTGGACAACTATGGCTACACCTTC,CASNQDLDNYGYTF
TRBJ2-3,NA,NA,TRBV7-2,TGTGCCAGCAGCTCCGAGGGGGGGTGGACAGATACGCAGTATTTT,CASSSEGGWTDTQYF
TRBJ1-2,NA,NA,TRBV11-2,TGTGCCAGCAGCTTGGGGGGGGCGATGAGATTGGATGGCTACACCTTC,CASSLGGAMRLDGYTF
TRBJ2-7,NA,NA,TRBV7-9,TGTGCCAGCAGCTTATTTACTGCCGAGCAGTACTTC,CASSLFTAEQYF
TRBJ2-7,NA,NA,TRBV18,TGTGCCAGCTCGCCCGAAACCTACGAGCAGTACTTC,CASSPETYEQYF
TRBJ1-2,TRBD1,once,TRBV7-9,TGTGCCAGCAGCTCTAGCGGGACAGGGTCCCCAACTCATGGCTACACCTTC,CASSSSGTGSPTHGYTF
TRBJ2-5,TRBD2,NA,TRBV9,TGTGCCAGCAGCGCTAGCGGGTTACAAGAGACCCAGTACTTC,CASSASGLQETQYF
TRBJ1-1,TRBD1,NA,TRBV11-2,TGTGCCAGCAGCCCAGGGGGTATGAACACTGAAGCTTTCTTT,CASSPGGMNTEAFF
TRBJ1-5,TRBD1,NA,TRBV30,TGTGCCTGGAGTGACGCCGGGACAGGGGCGAAGCCCCAGCATTTT,CAWSDAGTGAKPQHF
TRBJ1-4,NA,NA,TRBV10-2,TGCGCCACCAGGACAGAAACTAATGAAAAACTGTTTTTT,CATRTETNEKLFF
TRBJ1-5,TRBD1,NA,TRBV18,TGTGCCAGCTCACCGCAAGGGACAGGGGGCGAGCCCCAGCATTTT,CASSPQGTGGEPQHF
TRBJ2-3,TRBD2,NA,TRBV7-3,TGTGCCAGCAGCTCGGCGGGAGGGACAGATACGCAGTATTTT,CASSSAGGTDTQYF
TRBJ2-7,TRBD2,NA,TRBV19,TGTGCCAGTAGTAGCGGGGGATCGATCCACGAGCAGTACTTC,CASSSGGSIHEQYF
TRBJ1-1,NA,NA,TRBV5-4,TGTGCCAGCAGCTTGCAGGGAGGCACTGAAGCTTTCTTT,CASSLQGGTEAFF
TRBJ1-5,NA,NA,TRBV28,TGTGCCAGCAGCATCGGGAATAACAATCAGCCCCAGCATTTT,CASSIGNNNQPQHF
TRBJ1-2,TRBD1,NA,TRBV11-1,TGTGCCAGCAGCCCAATATTCCTCGGGACAGGGTTTTGGAATGGCTACACCTTC,CASSPIFLGTGFWNGYTF
TRBJ1-2,NA,few,TRBV7-6,TGTGCCAGCACTGGCCGCGAGGGCTACACCTTC,CASTGREGYTF
TRBJ2-1,TRBD2,NA,TRBV2,TGTGCCAGCAGGGCCGGGACTAGCGGGGGCGAGCAGTTCTTC,CASRAGTSGGEQFF
TRBJ2-5,NA,NA,TRBV7-2,TGTGCCAGCAGCGCGTCCGGGACCATTACAGAGACCCAGTACTTC,CASSASGTITETQYF
TRBJ2-5,NA,NA,TRBV7-7,TGTGCCAGCAGCCGGCATCAGGGTTGGGAGACCCAGTACTTC,CASSRHQGWETQYF
TRBJ2-2,NA,NA,TRBV10-3,TGTGCCATCAGGAACAGGGTGCCCGGGGAGCTGTTTTTT,CAIRNRVPGELFF
TRBJ2-7,NA,NA,TRBV5-7,TGTGCCAGCAGCCAGTATACAGGGAAAGGCTACGAGCAGTACTTC,CASSQYTGKGYEQYF
TRBJ2-5,NA,NA,TRBV5-1,TGCGCCAGCAGCGTTGTGGGTGAGACCCAGTACTTC,CASSVVGETQYF
TRBJ2-7,NA,once,TRBV7-2,TGTGCCAGCACCCTCGGACAACTGAACTCCTACGAGCAGTACTTC,CASTLGQLNSYEQYF
TRBJ2-6,NA,NA,TRBV5-4,TGTGCCAGCAGCTTGGTTGGCTCTGGGGCCAACGTCCTGACTTTC,CASSLVGSGANVLTF